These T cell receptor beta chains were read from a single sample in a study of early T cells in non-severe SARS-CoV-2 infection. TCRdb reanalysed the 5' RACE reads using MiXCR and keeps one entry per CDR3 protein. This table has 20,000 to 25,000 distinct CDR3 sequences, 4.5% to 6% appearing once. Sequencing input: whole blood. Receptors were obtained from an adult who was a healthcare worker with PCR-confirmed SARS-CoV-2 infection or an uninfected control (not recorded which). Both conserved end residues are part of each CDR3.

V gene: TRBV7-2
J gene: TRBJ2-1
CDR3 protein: CASSPEGTSGVNEQFF

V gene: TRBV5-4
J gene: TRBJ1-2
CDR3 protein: CASSLPLGGGYGYTF

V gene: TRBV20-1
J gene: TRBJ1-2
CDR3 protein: CSASGQGDYGYTF

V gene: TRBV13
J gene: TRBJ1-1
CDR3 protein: CASSHRGSGDTEAFF

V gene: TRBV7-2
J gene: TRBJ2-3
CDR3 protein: CASSLLAGGRTDTQYF

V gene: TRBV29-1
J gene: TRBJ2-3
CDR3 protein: CSVEVRSEGSTDTQYF

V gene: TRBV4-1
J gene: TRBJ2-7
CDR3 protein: CASSPNLSYEQYF

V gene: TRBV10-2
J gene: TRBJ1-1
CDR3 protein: CASSESGREAFF

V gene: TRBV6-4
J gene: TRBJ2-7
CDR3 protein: CASSETTGEPYEQYF

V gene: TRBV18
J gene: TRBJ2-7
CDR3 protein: CASAPRGQGEGEQYF

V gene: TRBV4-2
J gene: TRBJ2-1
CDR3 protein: CASSQARQGAGIEQFF

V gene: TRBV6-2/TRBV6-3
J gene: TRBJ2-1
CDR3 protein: CASSLPIGLAGGPSSNEQFF

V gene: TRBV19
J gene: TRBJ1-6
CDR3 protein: CASSIGGQDYGTLHF

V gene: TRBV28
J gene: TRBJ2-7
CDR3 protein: CASSLPTGVLREQYF

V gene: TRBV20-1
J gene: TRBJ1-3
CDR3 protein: CSARQQGSSGNTIYF

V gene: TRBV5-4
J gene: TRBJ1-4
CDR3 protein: CASSHGTGGKNEKLFF